This TCR beta chain was observed in a study of human T cells and chemical hapten exposure. Findings and caveats of the study: High-frequency TCRs, those above 1 in 1000, stayed the same after DPC sensitization.

TCRdb fed the RACE reads into MiXCR, producing one record per CDR3 protein. The sample carries 75,000 to 90,000 distinct CDR3 sequences, under 14% recorded once. This clonotype was counted many times. As yet, its antigen is unknown. J gave up 3 bases and V 7 bases, and 1 base lay outside the gene matches. The CDR3 contains 11 residues. Germline CDR1 and CDR2: SGHRS and YFSETQ. Sample time point: patch test 3, about 24 weeks after DPC sensitization. Treatment given: therapeutic diphenylcyclopropenone sensitization with weekly scalp DPC. Here the sequenced sample was whole blood, taken in connection with sensitization to the hapten diphenylcyclopropenone (DPC). This TCR derives from a woman between 50 and 59 years old with alopecia areata. Some clones in this sample may be carry-over from other donors' samples. The rearrangement links TRBV5-1 to TRBJ2-7, with 7 bases identical to TRBD1. The DNA of the CDR3 is TGCGCCAGCGGACAGGACTACGAGCAGTACTTC. It is translated as CASGQDYEQYF.